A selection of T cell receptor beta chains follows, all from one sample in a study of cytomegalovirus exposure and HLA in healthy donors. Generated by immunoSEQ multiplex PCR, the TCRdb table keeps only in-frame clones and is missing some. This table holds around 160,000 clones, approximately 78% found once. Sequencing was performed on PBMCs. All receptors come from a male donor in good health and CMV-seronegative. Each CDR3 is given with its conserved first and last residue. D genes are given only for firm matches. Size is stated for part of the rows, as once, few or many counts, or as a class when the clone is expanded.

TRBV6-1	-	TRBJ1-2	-	CASSENRVGSYGYTF	TGTGCCAGCAGTGAAAATAGAGTAGGGAGCTATGGCTACACCTTC
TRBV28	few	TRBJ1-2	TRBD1	CASRTPGGQYYTF	TGTGCCAGCAGGACCCCAGGGGGCCAGTACTACACCTTC
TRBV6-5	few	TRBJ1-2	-	CASSHTREGGYGYTF	TGTGCCAGCAGTCACACCAGGGAGGGCGGCTATGGCTACACCTTC
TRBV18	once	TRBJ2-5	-	CASSLMGREETQYF	TGTGCCAGCTCACTGATGGGACGGGAGGAGACCCAGTACTTC
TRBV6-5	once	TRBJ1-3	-	CASSYSTGGNTIYF	TGTGCCAGCAGTTACTCCACAGGGGGAAACACCATATATTTT
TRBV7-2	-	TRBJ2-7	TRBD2	CASSYRGGKYEQYF	TGTGCCAGCAGCTACCGGGGGGGTAAGTACGAGCAGTACTTC
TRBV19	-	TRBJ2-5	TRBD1	CATSTGTQETQYF	TGTGCCACCTCGACAGGGACCCAGGAGACCCAGTACTTC
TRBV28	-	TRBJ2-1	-	CASSPLYEQFF	TGTGCCAGCAGTCCCCTTTATGAGCAGTTCTTC
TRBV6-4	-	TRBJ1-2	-	CASSDAAIYYGYTF	TGTGCCAGCAGTGATGCGGCGATCTACTATGGCTACACCTTC
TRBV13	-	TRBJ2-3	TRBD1	CASGDRKPDTQYF	TGTGCCAGCGGGGACAGGAAACCTGATACGCAGTATTTT
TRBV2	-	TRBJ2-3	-	CASSYATGATQYF	TGTGCCAGCAGTTATGCAACGGGAGCCACGCAGTATTTT
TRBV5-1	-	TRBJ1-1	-	CASSLMGPSTEAFF	TGCGCCAGCAGCTTGATGGGGCCCAGCACTGAAGCTTTCTTT
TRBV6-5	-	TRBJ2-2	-	CASRTAGGTGELFF	TGTGCCAGCAGGACCGCCGGGGGCACCGGGGAGCTGTTTTTT
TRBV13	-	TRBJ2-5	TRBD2	CASSSTSGRGETQYF	TGTGCCAGCAGCTCCACTAGCGGGAGGGGAGAGACCCAGTACTTC
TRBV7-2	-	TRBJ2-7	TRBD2	CASSPAQAGGRGEQYF	TGTGCCAGCAGCCCAGCCCAAGCGGGAGGCCGGGGGGAGCAGTACTTC
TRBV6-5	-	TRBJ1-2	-	CATIKSRVLVHGYTF	TGTGCCACCATCAAATCCAGGGTCTTGGTCCATGGCTACACCTTC
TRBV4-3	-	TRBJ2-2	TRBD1	CASSQDDVRQGYTGELFF	TGCGCCAGCAGCCAAGATGACGTGCGACAGGGGTACACCGGGGAGCTGTTTTTT